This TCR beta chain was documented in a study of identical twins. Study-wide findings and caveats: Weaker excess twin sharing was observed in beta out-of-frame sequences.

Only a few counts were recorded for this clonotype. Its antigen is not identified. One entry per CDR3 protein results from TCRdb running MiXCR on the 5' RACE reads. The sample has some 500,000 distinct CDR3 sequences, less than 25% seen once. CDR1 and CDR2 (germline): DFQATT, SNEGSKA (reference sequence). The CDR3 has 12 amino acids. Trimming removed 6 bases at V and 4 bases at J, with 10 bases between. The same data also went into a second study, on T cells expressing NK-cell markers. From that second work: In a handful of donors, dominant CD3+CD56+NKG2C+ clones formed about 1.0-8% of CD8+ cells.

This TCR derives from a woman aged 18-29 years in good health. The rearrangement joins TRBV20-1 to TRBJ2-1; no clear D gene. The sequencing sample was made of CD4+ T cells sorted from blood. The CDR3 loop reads CSADDLYNEQFF. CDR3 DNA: TGCAGTGCCGACGACTTGTACAATGAGCAGTTCTTC.